The rows below give T cell receptor beta chains drawn from one sample of a study of control samples from healthy donors and cancer patients. Sequenced by immunoSEQ multiplex PCR; TCRdb stores in-frame clones only, minus some. The sample has some 150,000 clones; 93% are singletons. The sequencing input was blood. Receptor source: a man aged 45-60 years in good health. CDR3s include the opening cysteine and the closing phenylalanine or tryptophan. Each record gives: CDR3 DNA, CDR3 protein, J gene, V gene, D gene, clone size. A D gene is named only where the DNA matches it firmly. Only some rows state a clone size, as once, few, many or a class for expanded clones.

CDR3nt: TGTGCCAGCAGCTTAGTGGTGACAGGGGGTAATGAGCAGTTCTTC; CDR3aa: CASSLVVTGGNEQFF; j_gene: TRBJ2-1; v_gene: TRBV7-9; d_gene: TRBD1; abundance: .
CDR3nt: TGTGCCAGCAGCAGATTCGGACTAGCGGGAGTCCCCTCCTACAATGAGCAGTTCTTC; CDR3aa: CASSRFGLAGVPSYNEQFF; j_gene: TRBJ2-1; v_gene: TRBV27; d_gene: TRBD2; abundance: .
CDR3nt: TGTGCCAGCAGTTTTTCGATCCTCGATAGGTGGGGGGAAGTGAACACTGAAGCTTTCTTT; CDR3aa: CASSFSILDRWGEVNTEAFF; j_gene: TRBJ1-1; v_gene: TRBV28; d_gene: .; abundance: .
CDR3nt: TGTGCCAGTAGTATAGGCTTAGAGACCCAGTACTTC; CDR3aa: CASSIGLETQYF; j_gene: TRBJ2-5; v_gene: TRBV19; d_gene: .; abundance: .
CDR3nt: TGTGCCACGAATCAGGGAGGTGTTGATACGCAGTATTTT; CDR3aa: CATNQGGVDTQYF; j_gene: TRBJ2-3; v_gene: TRBV24-1; d_gene: .; abundance: .
CDR3nt: TGCGCCAGCAGCTTGGGCACTAAGAACTATGGCTACACCTTC; CDR3aa: CASSLGTKNYGYTF; j_gene: TRBJ1-2; v_gene: TRBV5-1; d_gene: .; abundance: .
CDR3nt: TGTGCCAGCAGTTCAAGGGGGCTGGGGACTGGGGCCAACGTCCTGACTTTC; CDR3aa: CASSSRGLGTGANVLTF; j_gene: TRBJ2-6; v_gene: TRBV25-1; d_gene: TRBD1; abundance: .
CDR3nt: TGCGCCAGCCGACAGGACGCCTATAGCAATCAGCCCCAGCATTTT; CDR3aa: CASRQDAYSNQPQHF; j_gene: TRBJ1-5; v_gene: TRBV5-1; d_gene: .; abundance: .
CDR3nt: TGTGCTAGCAGCCTTGGAAGACTAGCGGGAGGGCCCGGGGAGCTGTTTTTT; CDR3aa: CASSLGRLAGGPGELFF; j_gene: TRBJ2-2; v_gene: TRBV7-7; d_gene: TRBD2; abundance: .
CDR3nt: TGTGCCAGTAGCCGCGAGGGGGGCGCCCCTCCAGATACGCAGTATTTT; CDR3aa: CASSREGGAPPDTQYF; j_gene: TRBJ2-3; v_gene: TRBV19; d_gene: .; abundance: .
CDR3nt: TGTGCCAGCAGGCCCCACCCCTACGAGCAGTACTTC; CDR3aa: CASRPHPYEQYF; j_gene: TRBJ2-7; v_gene: TRBV27; d_gene: .; abundance: once
CDR3nt: TGTGCCAGCAGAAAACCCGGGACTTCGAACACCGGGGAGCTGTTTTTT; CDR3aa: CASRKPGTSNTGELFF; j_gene: TRBJ2-2; v_gene: TRBV28; d_gene: .; abundance: .
CDR3nt: TGCGCCAGCAGCTTGGCGACTAGCGGGAGCACCCAAGAGACCCAGTACTTC; CDR3aa: CASSLATSGSTQETQYF; j_gene: TRBJ2-5; v_gene: TRBV5-1; d_gene: TRBD2; abundance: .
CDR3nt: TGCGCCAGCAGCTTGGCTGAAGCCTATGGCTACACCTTC; CDR3aa: CASSLAEAYGYTF; j_gene: TRBJ1-2; v_gene: TRBV5-1; d_gene: .; abundance: .
CDR3nt: TGTGCCAGCAGTTACTCGATAAAGACAGGGAAGTATGGCTACACCTTC; CDR3aa: CASSYSIKTGKYGYTF; j_gene: TRBJ1-2; v_gene: TRBV6-5; d_gene: TRBD1; abundance: .
CDR3nt: TGTGCCATCAGTGATCGGCTAGCGGGAGTAGCTTCGACCGGGGAGCTGTTTTTT; CDR3aa: CAISDRLAGVASTGELFF; j_gene: TRBJ2-2; v_gene: TRBV10-3; d_gene: TRBD2; abundance: .
CDR3nt: TGTGCCAGCTCACCACGAGCGGATACCGGGGAGCTGTTTTTT; CDR3aa: CASSPRADTGELFF; j_gene: TRBJ2-2; v_gene: TRBV18; d_gene: .; abundance: .
CDR3nt: TGTGCCAGCACAGCGCGAGAGACCCAGTACTTC; CDR3aa: CASTARETQYF; j_gene: TRBJ2-5; v_gene: TRBV6-5; d_gene: .; abundance: .
CDR3nt: TGTGCCAGCTCACCAAAACTAGCGGGAGAAGAGACCCAGTACTTC; CDR3aa: CASSPKLAGEETQYF; j_gene: TRBJ2-5; v_gene: TRBV18; d_gene: TRBD2; abundance: .
CDR3nt: TGTGCCACCTCATTTCAAGGGGGCTACACCTTC; CDR3aa: CATSFQGGYTF; j_gene: TRBJ1-2; v_gene: TRBV6-5; d_gene: .; abundance: .
CDR3nt: TGTGCCAGTAGTATCGGACAGGGAAGGGTCGGTACCTTC; CDR3aa: CASSIGQGRVGTF; j_gene: TRBJ1-2; v_gene: TRBV19; d_gene: TRBD1; abundance: .
CDR3nt: TGTGCCAGCAGCTTGGGCCGTACAGGGCGCGGGCAGTACTTC; CDR3aa: CASSLGRTGRGQYF; j_gene: TRBJ2-7; v_gene: TRBV5-6; d_gene: .; abundance: .
CDR3nt: TGCGCCAGCAGCTTGGCCGGCCTAGCGGGAGTGGGGGACACAGATACGCAGTATTTT; CDR3aa: CASSLAGLAGVGDTDTQYF; j_gene: TRBJ2-3; v_gene: TRBV5-1; d_gene: TRBD2; abundance: .
CDR3nt: TGCAGCTGTCCCACCGGGACAGGCAACACTGAAGCTTTCTTT; CDR3aa: CSCPTGTGNTEAFF; j_gene: TRBJ1-1; v_gene: TRBV29-1; d_gene: TRBD1; abundance: .
CDR3nt: TGTGCCAGCAGCCCTTCCGGGACTAGCGGGAGGCGCGGGGAGACCCAGTACTTC; CDR3aa: CASSPSGTSGRRGETQYF; j_gene: TRBJ2-5; v_gene: TRBV5-5; d_gene: TRBD2; abundance: .
CDR3nt: TGCGCCAGCAGCTTCGGGGCGGGAGTTACAGATACGCAGTATTTT; CDR3aa: CASSFGAGVTDTQYF; j_gene: TRBJ2-3; v_gene: TRBV5-1; d_gene: TRBD2; abundance: .
CDR3nt: TGTGCCAGCAGCCCCCGGGGTTCGCAGGGCGGGGGTGGCTACACCTTC; CDR3aa: CASSPRGSQGGGGYTF; j_gene: TRBJ1-2; v_gene: TRBV13; d_gene: .; abundance: .
CDR3nt: TGTGCCAGCAGCCCTCAGGGGGCAGTTTTCTCTGGAAACACCATATATTTT; CDR3aa: CASSPQGAVFSGNTIYF; j_gene: TRBJ1-3; v_gene: TRBV9; d_gene: TRBD1; abundance: .
CDR3nt: TGTGCCAGCGCCCAAGGTTGGGGCAATCAGCCCCAGCATTTT; CDR3aa: CASAQGWGNQPQHF; j_gene: TRBJ1-5; v_gene: TRBV7-2; d_gene: .; abundance: .
CDR3nt: TGTGCCAGCAGTCCGCCGGGACTGGGGTCCAATGAGCAGTTCTTC; CDR3aa: CASSPPGLGSNEQFF; j_gene: TRBJ2-1; v_gene: TRBV27; d_gene: .; abundance: .
CDR3nt: TGTGCCACCAGTGGGGGTCAGACTAGCGGGAGGTACGAGCAGTACTTC; CDR3aa: CATSGGQTSGRYEQYF; j_gene: TRBJ2-7; v_gene: TRBV15; d_gene: TRBD2; abundance: .
CDR3nt: TGTGCCAGCAGCCGCGAGGCCGGGAGGGGAAAAAACATTCAGTACTTC; CDR3aa: CASSREAGRGKNIQYF; j_gene: TRBJ2-4; v_gene: TRBV5-4; d_gene: TRBD2; abundance: .
CDR3nt: TGTGCCAGCTCACAGGACAGGGGCGATACAACTAATGAAAAACTGTTTTTT; CDR3aa: CASSQDRGDTTNEKLFF; j_gene: TRBJ1-4; v_gene: TRBV18; d_gene: TRBD1; abundance: .
CDR3nt: TGTGCCAGCAGCTTCGGGACTACTGGGGATGAGCAGTTCTTC; CDR3aa: CASSFGTTGDEQFF; j_gene: TRBJ2-1; v_gene: TRBV7-9; d_gene: TRBD2; abundance: once
CDR3nt: TGCGCCAGCAGCTTGCTTGCGTCAGAGCACAATGAGCAGTTCTTC; CDR3aa: CASSLLASEHNEQFF; j_gene: TRBJ2-1; v_gene: TRBV5-1; d_gene: .; abundance: once